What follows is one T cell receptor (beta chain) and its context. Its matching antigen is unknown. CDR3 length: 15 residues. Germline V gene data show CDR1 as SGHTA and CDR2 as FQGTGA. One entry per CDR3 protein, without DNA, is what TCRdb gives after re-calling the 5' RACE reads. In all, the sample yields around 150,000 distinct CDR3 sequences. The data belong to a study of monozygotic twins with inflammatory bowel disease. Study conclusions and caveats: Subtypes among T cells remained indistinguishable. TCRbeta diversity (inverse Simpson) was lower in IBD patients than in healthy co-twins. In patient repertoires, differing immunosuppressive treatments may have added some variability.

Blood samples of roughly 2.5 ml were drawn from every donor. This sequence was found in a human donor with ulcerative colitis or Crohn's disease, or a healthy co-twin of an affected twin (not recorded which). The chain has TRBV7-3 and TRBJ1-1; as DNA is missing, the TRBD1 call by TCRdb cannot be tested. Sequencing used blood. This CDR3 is CACSPEGGGNTEAFF.